The rows below give T cell receptor beta chains drawn from one sample of a study of cytomegalovirus exposure and HLA in healthy donors. TCRdb's copy holds only in-frame clones and misses some; the assay was immunoSEQ multiplex PCR. The sample carries about 87,000 clones, over 70% recorded once. The sample was PBMCs. The receptors here all came from a man aged 25 to 40 in good health and CMV-seropositive. Each CDR3 is given with its conserved first and last residue. D genes are given only for firm matches. Clone size is stated in some rows and not others, as once, few, many or a class when expanded.

abundance: NA
j_gene: TRBJ2-5
d_gene: NA
v_gene: TRBV2
CDR3nt: TGTGCCAGCAGTGTGGGGCGGCTCCAAGAGACCCAGTACTTC
CDR3aa: CASSVGRLQETQYF

abundance: NA
j_gene: TRBJ2-3
d_gene: NA
v_gene: TRBV19
CDR3nt: TGTGCCAGTAGTATCTCGGGAACATCCCCTACAGATACGCAGTATTTT
CDR3aa: CASSISGTSPTDTQYF

abundance: once
j_gene: TRBJ2-7
d_gene: TRBD2
v_gene: TRBV19
CDR3nt: TGTGCCAGTAGACGGACTAGCGGGGGTCAGGGGGAGCAGTACTTC
CDR3aa: CASRRTSGGQGEQYF

abundance: NA
j_gene: TRBJ2-7
d_gene: TRBD1
v_gene: TRBV7-8
CDR3nt: TGTGCCAGCAGCCTACCGGGACAGGCCTCTACCGAGCAGTACTTC
CDR3aa: CASSLPGQASTEQYF

abundance: NA
j_gene: TRBJ1-5
d_gene: NA
v_gene: TRBV27
CDR3nt: TGTGCCAGCAGTTTCGCTACCAATCAGCCCCAGCATTTT
CDR3aa: CASSFATNQPQHF

abundance: NA
j_gene: TRBJ2-4
d_gene: NA
v_gene: TRBV5-6
CDR3nt: TGTGCCAGCAGCTTCACAGGGAACATTCAGTACTTC
CDR3aa: CASSFTGNIQYF

abundance: NA
j_gene: TRBJ1-5
d_gene: NA
v_gene: TRBV5-6
CDR3nt: TGTGCCAGCAGCTTGGGAGGGATCCAGCCCCAGCATTTT
CDR3aa: CASSLGGIQPQHF

abundance: NA
j_gene: TRBJ2-2
d_gene: NA
v_gene: TRBV19
CDR3nt: TGTGCCAGTAGGGGCAGGTTGAGCGGGGAGCTGTTTTTT
CDR3aa: CASRGRLSGELFF

abundance: NA
j_gene: TRBJ2-7
d_gene: NA
v_gene: TRBV28
CDR3nt: TGTGCCAGCAGTTTATTTCGCGGGTCCGTCGACCAGCAGTACTTC
CDR3aa: CASSLFRGSVDQQYF

abundance: NA
j_gene: TRBJ2-5
d_gene: TRBD1
v_gene: TRBV9
CDR3nt: TGTGCCAGCAGCGCGGCGACAGGGTCGAGACAAGAGACCCAGTACTTC
CDR3aa: CASSAATGSRQETQYF